This T cell receptor (beta chain) was retrieved from a study of early T cells in non-severe SARS-CoV-2 infection. Study details: Chains were not paired, and sequencing was done on bulk RNA from unsorted whole blood.

This clonotype was seen many times. The V end lost 5 bases, the J end lost 9 bases, and 12 bases lay between the germline ends. Germline-derived CDR1 and CDR2 are LGHDT and YNNKEL (reference sequence). The CDR3 length is 12 residues. TCRdb reprocessed the 5' RACE reads with MiXCR, giving one entry per CDR3 protein. The sample carries about 60,000 distinct CDR3 sequences, under 15% recorded once. The V and J genes are TRBV3-1 and TRBJ2-3; TRBD1 or TRBD2 may be the D gene (5 bases each). Sequencing was done on a sample of whole blood. This clonotype was sampled from an adult who was a healthcare worker with PCR-confirmed SARS-CoV-2 infection or an uninfected control (not recorded which). The CDR3 protein is CASSYQGDTQYF. The CDR3 DNA sequence: TGTGCCAGCAGCTACCAGGGAGACACGCAGTATTTT.